These T cell receptor beta chains were read from a single sample in a study of CD8 T cells in Susac syndrome. TCRdb passed the immunoSEQ multiplex PCR reads through MiXCR, listing each CDR3 protein once. The data show roughly 89,000 distinct CDR3 sequences, around 96% seen once. Sequencing was done on a sample of CD8+ T cells from PBMCs. The receptors shown here come from a human donor with Susac syndrome. The CDR3 runs from the conserved cysteine through the conserved F or W. A D gene is named only where the DNA matches it firmly. Not all rows give a size; the values are once, few, many and, for expanded clones, a class.

.	TRBV12-3/TRBV12-4	TRBJ1-1	.	CASSLTGGPEAFF	TGTGCCAGCAGTTTAACGGGGGGCCCTGAAGCTTTCTTT
TRBD1	TRBV10-3	TRBJ2-7	.	CAIRGQDYEQYF	TGTGCCATCAGGGGACAGGACTACGAGCAGTACTTC
.	TRBV9	TRBJ1-3	.	CASSPEVNTIYF	TGTGCCAGCAGCCCCGAAGTCAACACCATATATTTT
TRBD1	TRBV14	TRBJ1-1	.	CASSHRDRGVSFPEAFF	TGTGCCAGCAGCCACCGGGACAGGGGAGTCAGTTTCCCTGAAGCTTTCTTT
.	TRBV30	TRBJ2-2	.	CAWDTGELFF	TGTGCCTGGGACACCGGGGAGCTGTTTTTT
.	TRBV6-6	TRBJ1-1	.	CASTNQMNTEAFF	TGTGCCAGCACCAACCAGATGAACACTGAAGCTTTCTTT
.	TRBV5-4	TRBJ1-2	few	CASSLTANYGYTF	TGTGCCAGCAGCTTGACGGCTAACTATGGCTACACCTTC
.	TRBV25-1	TRBJ1-6	.	CASSEYGPPASPLHF	TGTGCCAGCAGTGAATATGGTCCTCCGGCTTCACCCCTCCACTTT
TRBD1	TRBV7-9	TRBJ1-1	.	CASRKGGMNTEAFF	TGTGCCAGCCGTAAAGGGGGCATGAACACTGAAGCTTTCTTT
.	TRBV5-1	TRBJ2-3	.	CASSLEARGTDTQYF	TGCGCCAGCAGCTTGGAAGCTAGAGGCACAGATACGCAGTATTTT
.	TRBV7-2	TRBJ2-7	.	CASGSGIYEQYF	TGTGCCAGCGGCTCAGGGATCTACGAGCAGTACTTC
TRBD2	TRBV24-1	TRBJ2-7	.	CATSAGGEQYF	TGTGCCACCAGTGCGGGGGGCGAGCAGTACTTC